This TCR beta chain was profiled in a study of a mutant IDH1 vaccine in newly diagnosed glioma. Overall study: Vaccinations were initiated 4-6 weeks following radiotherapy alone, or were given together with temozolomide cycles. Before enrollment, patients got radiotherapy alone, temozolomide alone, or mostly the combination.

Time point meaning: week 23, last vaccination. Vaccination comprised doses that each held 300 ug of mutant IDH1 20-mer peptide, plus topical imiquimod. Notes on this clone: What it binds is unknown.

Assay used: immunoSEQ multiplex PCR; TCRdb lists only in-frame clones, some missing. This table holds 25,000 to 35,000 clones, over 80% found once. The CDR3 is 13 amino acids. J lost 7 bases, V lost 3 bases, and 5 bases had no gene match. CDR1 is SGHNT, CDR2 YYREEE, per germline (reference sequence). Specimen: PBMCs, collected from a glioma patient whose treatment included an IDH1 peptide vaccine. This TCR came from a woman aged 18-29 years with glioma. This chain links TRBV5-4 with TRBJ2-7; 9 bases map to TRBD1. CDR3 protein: CASSSGTGKEQYF. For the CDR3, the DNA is TGTGCCAGCAGCTCCGGGACAGGGAAAGAGCAGTACTTC.